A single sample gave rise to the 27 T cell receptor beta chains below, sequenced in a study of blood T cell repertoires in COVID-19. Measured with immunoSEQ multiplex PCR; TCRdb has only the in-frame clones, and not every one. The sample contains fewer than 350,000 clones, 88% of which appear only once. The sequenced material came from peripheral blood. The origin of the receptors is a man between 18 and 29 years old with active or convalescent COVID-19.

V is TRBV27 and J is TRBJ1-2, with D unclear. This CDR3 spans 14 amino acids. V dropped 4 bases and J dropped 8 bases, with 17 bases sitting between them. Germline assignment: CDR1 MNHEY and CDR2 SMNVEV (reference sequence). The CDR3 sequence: CASSSSIELKGYTF. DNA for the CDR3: TGTGCCAGCAGTTCCTCGATCGAACTTAAGGGCTACACCTTC.

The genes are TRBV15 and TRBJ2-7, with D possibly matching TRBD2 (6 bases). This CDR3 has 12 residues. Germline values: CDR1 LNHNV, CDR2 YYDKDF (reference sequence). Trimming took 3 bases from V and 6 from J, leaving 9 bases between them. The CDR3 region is CATSRSGVEQYF. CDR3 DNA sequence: TGTGCCACCAGCAGGTCGGGGGTCGAGCAGTACTTC. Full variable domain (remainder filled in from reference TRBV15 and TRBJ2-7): DAMVIQNPRYQVTQFGKPVTLSCSQTLNHNVMYWYQQKSSQAPKLLFHYYDKDFNNEADTPDNFQSRRPNTSFCFLDIRSPGLGDTAMYLCATSRSGVEQYFGPGTRLTVT.

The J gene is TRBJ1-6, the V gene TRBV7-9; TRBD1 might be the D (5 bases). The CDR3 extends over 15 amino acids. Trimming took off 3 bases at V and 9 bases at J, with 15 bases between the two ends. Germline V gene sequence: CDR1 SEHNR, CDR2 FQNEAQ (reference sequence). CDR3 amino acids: CASSFYRDGGSPLHF. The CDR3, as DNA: TGTGCCAGCAGCTTCTACCGGGACGGGGGTTCACCCCTCCACTTT. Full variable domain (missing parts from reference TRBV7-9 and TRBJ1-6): DTGVSQNPRHKITKRGQNVTFRCDPISEHNRLYWYRQTLGQGPEFLTYFQNEAQLEKSRLLSDRFSAERPKGSFSTLEIQRTEQGDSAMYLCASSFYRDGGSPLHFGNGTRLTVT.

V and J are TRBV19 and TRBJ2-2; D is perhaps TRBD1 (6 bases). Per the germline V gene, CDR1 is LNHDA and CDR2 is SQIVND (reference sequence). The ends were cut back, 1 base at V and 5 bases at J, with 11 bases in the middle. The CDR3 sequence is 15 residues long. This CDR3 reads CASSIVAGVTGELFF. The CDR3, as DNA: TGTGCCAGTAGTATAGTCGCAGGGGTGACCGGGGAGCTGTTTTTT. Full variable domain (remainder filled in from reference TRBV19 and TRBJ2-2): DGGITQSPKYLFRKEGQNVTLSCEQNLNHDAMYWYRQDPGQGLRLIYYSQIVNDFQKGDIAEGYSVSREKKESFPLTVTSAQKNPTAFYLCASSIVAGVTGELFFGEGSRLTVL.

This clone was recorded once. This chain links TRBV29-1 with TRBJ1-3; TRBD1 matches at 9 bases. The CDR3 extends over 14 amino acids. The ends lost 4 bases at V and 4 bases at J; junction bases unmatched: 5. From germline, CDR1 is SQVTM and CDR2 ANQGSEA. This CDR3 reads CSVAQGARGNTIYF. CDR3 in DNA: TGCAGCGTTGCACAGGGGGCGCGGGGAAACACCATATATTTT.

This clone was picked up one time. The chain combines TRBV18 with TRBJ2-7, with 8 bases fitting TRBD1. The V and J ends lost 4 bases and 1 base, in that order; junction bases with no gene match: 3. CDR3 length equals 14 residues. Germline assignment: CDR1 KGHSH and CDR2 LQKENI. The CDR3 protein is CASSQRDRSYEQYF. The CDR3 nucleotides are TGTGCCAGCTCACAACGGGACAGGTCCTACGAGCAGTACTTC.

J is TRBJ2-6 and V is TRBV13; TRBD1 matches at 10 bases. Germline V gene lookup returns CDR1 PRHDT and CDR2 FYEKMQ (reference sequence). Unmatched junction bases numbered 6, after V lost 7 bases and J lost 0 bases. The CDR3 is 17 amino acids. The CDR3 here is CASIWTGGNSGANVLTF. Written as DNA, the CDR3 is TGTGCCAGCATCTGGACAGGGGGAAACTCTGGGGCCAACGTCCTGACTTTC.

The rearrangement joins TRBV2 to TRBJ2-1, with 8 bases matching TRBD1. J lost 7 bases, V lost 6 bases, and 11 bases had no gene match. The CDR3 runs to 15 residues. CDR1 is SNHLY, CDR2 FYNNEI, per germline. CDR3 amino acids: CASRDDRDRRNEQFF. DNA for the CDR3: TGTGCCAGCAGAGACGACAGGGACAGGAGGAATGAGCAGTTCTTC. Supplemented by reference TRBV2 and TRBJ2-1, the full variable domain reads EPEVTQTPSHQVTQMGQEVILRCVPISNHLYFYWYRQILGQKVEFLVSFYNNEISEKSEIFDDQFSVERPDGSNFTLKIRSTKLEDSAMYFCASRDDRDRRNEQFFGPGTRLTVL.

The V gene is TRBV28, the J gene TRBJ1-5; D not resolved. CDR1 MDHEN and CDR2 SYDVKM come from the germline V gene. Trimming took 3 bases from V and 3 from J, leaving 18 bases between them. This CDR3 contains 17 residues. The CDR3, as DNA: TGTGCCAGCAGTTTTACCCGCCCAGATCTGGTCAATCAGCCCCAGCATTTT. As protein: CASSFTRPDLVNQPQHF.

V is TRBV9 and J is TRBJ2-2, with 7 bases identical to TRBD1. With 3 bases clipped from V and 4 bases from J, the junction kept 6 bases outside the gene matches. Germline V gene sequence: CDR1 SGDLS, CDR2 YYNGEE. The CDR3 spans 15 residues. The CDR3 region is CASSAPRGLTGELFF. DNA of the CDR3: TGTGCCAGCAGCGCCCCTAGGGGGCTCACCGGGGAGCTGTTTTTT.

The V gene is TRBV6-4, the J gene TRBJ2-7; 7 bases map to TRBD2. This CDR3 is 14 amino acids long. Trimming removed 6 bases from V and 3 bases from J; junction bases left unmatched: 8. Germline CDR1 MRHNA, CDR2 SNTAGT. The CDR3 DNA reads TGTGCCAGCAGCTTCGGGGGGATGATCTACGAGCAGTACTTC. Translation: CASSFGGMIYEQYF.

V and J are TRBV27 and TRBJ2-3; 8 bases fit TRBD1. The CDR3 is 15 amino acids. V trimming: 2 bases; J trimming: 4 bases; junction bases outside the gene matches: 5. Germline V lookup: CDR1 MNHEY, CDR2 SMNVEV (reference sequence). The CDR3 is CASSLGRGHSDTQYF. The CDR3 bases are TGTGCCAGCAGTTTAGGCAGGGGGCATTCAGATACGCAGTATTTT.

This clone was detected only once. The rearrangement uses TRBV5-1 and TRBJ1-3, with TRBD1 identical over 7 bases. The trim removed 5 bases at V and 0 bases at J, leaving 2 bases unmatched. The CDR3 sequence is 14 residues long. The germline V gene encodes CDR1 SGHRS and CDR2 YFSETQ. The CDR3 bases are TGCGCCAGCAGACAGGGGTCCTCTGGAAACACCATATATTTT. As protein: CASRQGSSGNTIYF.

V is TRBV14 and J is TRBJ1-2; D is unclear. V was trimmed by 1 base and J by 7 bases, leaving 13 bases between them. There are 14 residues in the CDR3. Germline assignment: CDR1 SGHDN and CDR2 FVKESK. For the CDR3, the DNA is TGTGCCAGCAGCCAAGTCTCCGGGTTAGGTGGCTACACCTTC. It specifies CASSQVSGLGGYTF.

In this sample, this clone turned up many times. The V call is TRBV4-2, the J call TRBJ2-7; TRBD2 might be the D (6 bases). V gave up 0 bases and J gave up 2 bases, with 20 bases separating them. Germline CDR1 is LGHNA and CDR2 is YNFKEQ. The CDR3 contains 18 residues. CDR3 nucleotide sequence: TGTGCCAGCAGCCAAGACCCAGAGGCGGGGACGCGGCCCTACGAGCAGTACTTC. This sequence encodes CASSQDPEAGTRPYEQYF.

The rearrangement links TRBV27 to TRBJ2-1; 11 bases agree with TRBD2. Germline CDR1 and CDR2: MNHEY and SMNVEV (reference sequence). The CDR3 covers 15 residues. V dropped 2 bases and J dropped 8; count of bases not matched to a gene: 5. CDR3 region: CASSLSSGGAHEQFF. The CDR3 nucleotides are TGTGCCAGCAGTTTAAGTAGCGGGGGGGCCCATGAGCAGTTCTTC.

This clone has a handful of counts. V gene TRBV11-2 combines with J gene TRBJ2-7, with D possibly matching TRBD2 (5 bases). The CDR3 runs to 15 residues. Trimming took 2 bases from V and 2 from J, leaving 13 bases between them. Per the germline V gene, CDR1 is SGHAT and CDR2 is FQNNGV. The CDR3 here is CASSLTGNRPYEQYF. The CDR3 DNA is TGTGCCAGCAGCTTAACCGGGAATAGACCCTACGAGCAGTACTTC.

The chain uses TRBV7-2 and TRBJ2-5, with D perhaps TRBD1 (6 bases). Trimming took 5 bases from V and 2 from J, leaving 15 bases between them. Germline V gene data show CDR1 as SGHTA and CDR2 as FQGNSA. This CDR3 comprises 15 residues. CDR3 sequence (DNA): TGTGCCAGCAGCCCCCGCGGACAGCTACAAGAGACCCAGTACTTC. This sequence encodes CASSPRGQLQETQYF.

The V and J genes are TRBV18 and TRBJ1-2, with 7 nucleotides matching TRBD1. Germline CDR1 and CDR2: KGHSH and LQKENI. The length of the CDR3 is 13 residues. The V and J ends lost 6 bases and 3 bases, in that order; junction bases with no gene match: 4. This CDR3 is CASSPTGDYGYTF. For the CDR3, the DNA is TGTGCCAGCTCCCCTACAGGGGACTATGGCTACACCTTC.

Here the CDR3 DNA reads TGCGCCAGCAGTGAGTGGGCGGGGGCGTACAATGAGCAGTTCTTC. It encodes CASSEWAGAYNEQFF. The rearrangement joins TRBV10-2 to TRBJ2-1; possible D gene TRBD2, 7 bases. With 1 base removed from V and 4 bases from J, the gap between germline ends came to 11 bases. CDR1 and CDR2 from the germline V gene are WSHSY and SAAADI. The CDR3 spans 15 residues.

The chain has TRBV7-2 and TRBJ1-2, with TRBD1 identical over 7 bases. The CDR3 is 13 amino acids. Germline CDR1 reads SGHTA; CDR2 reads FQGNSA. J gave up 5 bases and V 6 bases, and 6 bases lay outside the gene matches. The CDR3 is CASSSPTGYGYTF. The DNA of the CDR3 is TGTGCCAGCAGTTCACCGACAGGGTATGGCTACACCTTC.

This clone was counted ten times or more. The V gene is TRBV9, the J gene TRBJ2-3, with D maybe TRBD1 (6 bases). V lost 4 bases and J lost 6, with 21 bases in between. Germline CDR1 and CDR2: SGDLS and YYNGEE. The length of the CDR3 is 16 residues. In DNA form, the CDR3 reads TGTGCCAGCAGCACACAGGGATCAGCGCTAGGGGATACGCAGTATTTT. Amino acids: CASSTQGSALGDTQYF.

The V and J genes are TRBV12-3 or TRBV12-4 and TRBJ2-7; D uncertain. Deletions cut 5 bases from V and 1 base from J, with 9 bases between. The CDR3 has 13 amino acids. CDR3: CASSLQLSYEQYF. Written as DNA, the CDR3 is TGTGCCAGCAGTCTGCAACTATCCTACGAGCAGTACTTC.

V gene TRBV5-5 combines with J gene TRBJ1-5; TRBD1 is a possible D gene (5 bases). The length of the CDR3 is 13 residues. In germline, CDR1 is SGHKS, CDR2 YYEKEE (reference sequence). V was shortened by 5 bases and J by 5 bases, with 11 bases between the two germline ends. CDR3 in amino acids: CASSFWGDQPQHF. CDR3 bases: TGTGCCAGCAGTTTTTGGGGGGATCAGCCCCAGCATTTT.

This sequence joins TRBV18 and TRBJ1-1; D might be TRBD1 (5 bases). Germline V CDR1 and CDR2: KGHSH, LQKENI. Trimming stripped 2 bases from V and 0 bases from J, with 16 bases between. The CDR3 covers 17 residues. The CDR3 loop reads CASSPGTRGWMNTEAFF. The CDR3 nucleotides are TGTGCCAGCTCACCAGGGACGCGGGGGTGGATGAACACTGAAGCTTTCTTT.

CDR3: CASSIGMEAFF. DNA for the CDR3: TGTGCCAGTAGTATAGGAATGGAGGCTTTCTTT. The V and J genes are TRBV19 and TRBJ1-1; D is ambiguous. The CDR3 spans 11 residues. Per the germline V gene, CDR1 is LNHDA and CDR2 is SQIVND (reference sequence). V lost 1 base and J lost 11, with 8 bases in between. The full variable domain, in which reference TRBV19 and TRBJ1-1 provide the parts outside the CDR3, is DGGITQSPKYLFRKEGQNVTLSCEQNLNHDAMYWYRQDPGQGLRLIYYSQIVNDFQKGDIAEGYSVSREKKESFPLTVTSAQKNPTAFYLCASSIGMEAFFGQGTRLTVV.

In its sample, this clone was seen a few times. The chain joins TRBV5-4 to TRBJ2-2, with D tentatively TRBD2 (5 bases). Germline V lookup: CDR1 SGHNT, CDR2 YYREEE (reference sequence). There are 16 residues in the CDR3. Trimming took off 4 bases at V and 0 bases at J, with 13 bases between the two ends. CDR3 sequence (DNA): TGTGCCAGCAGCAGTGGACTGTTCGCGAACACCGGGGAGCTGTTTTTT. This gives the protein CASSSGLFANTGELFF.